This T cell receptor beta chain was recovered during a study of blood T cell repertoires in COVID-19. Germline CDR1 is GTSNPN and CDR2 is SVGIG (reference sequence). This CDR3 has 13 residues. The germline V and J ends were trimmed by 2 bases and 5 bases, with 12 bases remaining between them. Profiling relied on immunoSEQ multiplex PCR, and the TCRdb table lists in-frame clones only, not all of them. The sample lists 150,000 or so clones, around 91% occurring once. The sample consisted of peripheral blood. This chain connects TRBV30 to TRBJ1-1, with D possibly being TRBD1 (5 bases). This receptor was obtained from a man younger than 30 with COVID-19, enrolled during active disease. In DNA form, the CDR3 reads TGTGCCTGGAGTAGGAAGGGGTGGACTGAAGCTTTCTTT. Translated, it gives CAWSRKGWTEAFF.